Sequencing of this TCR beta chain was carried out in a study of blood T cells in healthy people across ages. Overall study results and limits: Versus aged donors, long-lived donors had higher diversity and more naive CD4+ cells.

Next came a second PCR, run for roughly 6 to 11 cycles, which used a sample-barcoded 5' primer along with a J-beta primer mix. With 12 random nucleotides, a template-switch adaptor tagged each individual cDNA molecule. TCRdb processed the 5' RACE reads anew with MiXCR; each CDR3 protein has one entry. This table has around 940,000 distinct CDR3 sequences, around 54% appearing once. Notes on this clonotype: What it recognizes is unknown.

Germline values: CDR1 SGHTA, CDR2 FQGNSA. The V end was cut by 4 bases, the J end by 12 bases, with 7 bases between. The CDR3 length is 11 residues. The authors isolated at least 6.5 million PBMCs per sample. Material: blood. This sequence originates from a woman in her sixties or seventies in good health. The V call is TRBV7-2, the J call TRBJ1-6; D call uncertain. This CDR3 reads CASSSALPLHF. In DNA form, the CDR3 reads TGTGCCAGCAGCTCCGCCTTACCCCTCCACTTT.